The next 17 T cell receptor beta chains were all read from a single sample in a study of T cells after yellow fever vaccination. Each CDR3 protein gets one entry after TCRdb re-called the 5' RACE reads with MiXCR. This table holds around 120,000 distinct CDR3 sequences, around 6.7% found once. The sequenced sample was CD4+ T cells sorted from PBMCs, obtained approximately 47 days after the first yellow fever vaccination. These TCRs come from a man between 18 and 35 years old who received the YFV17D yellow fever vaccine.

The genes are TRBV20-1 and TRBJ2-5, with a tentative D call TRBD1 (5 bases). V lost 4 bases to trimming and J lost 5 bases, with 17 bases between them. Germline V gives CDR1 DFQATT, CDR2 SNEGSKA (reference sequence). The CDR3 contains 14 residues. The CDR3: CSATRGHILETQYF. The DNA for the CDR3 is TGCAGTGCTACAAGGGGCCATATCCTGGAGACCCAGTACTTC.

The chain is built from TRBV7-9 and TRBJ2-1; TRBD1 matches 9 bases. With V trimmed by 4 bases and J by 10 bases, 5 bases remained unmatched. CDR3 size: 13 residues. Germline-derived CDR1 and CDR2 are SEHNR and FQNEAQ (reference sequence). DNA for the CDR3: TGTGCCAGCAGCTCGCCGGGGACAGGGGAGCAGTTCTTC. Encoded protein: CASSSPGTGEQFF.

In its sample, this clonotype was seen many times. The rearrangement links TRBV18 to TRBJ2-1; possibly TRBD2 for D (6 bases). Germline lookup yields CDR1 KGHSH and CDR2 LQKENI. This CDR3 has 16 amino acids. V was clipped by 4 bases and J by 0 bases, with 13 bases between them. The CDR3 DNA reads TGTGCCAGCTCACGTCGGGGGACGGGCTCCTACAATGAGCAGTTCTTC. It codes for CASSRRGTGSYNEQFF.

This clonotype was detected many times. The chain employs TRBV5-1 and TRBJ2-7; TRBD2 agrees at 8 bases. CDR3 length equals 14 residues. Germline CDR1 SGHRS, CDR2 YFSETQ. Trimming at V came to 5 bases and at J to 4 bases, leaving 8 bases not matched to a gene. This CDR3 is CASSQAGDRYEQYF. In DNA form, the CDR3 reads TGCGCCAGCAGTCAAGCGGGGGATAGGTACGAGCAGTACTTC.

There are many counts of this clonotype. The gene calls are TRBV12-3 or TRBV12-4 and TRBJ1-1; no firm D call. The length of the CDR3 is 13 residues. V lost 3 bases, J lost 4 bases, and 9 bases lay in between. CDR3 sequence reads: CASSLRSSTEAFF. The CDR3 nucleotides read TGTGCCAGCAGTTTGAGGTCGTCCACTGAAGCTTTCTTT.

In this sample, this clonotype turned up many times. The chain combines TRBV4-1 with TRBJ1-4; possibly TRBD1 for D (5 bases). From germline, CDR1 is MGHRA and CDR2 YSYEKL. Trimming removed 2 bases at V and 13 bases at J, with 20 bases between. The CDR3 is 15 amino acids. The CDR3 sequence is CASSQQGALLVGLFF. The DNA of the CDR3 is TGCGCCAGCAGCCAACAGGGTGCCCTTTTGGTAGGACTGTTTTTT.

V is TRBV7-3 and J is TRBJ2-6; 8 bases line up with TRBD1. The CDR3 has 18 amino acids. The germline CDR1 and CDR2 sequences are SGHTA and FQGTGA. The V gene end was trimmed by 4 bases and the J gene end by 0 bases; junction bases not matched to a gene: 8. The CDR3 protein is CASSSRQGHLSGANVLTF. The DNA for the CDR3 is TGTGCCAGCAGCTCGCGACAGGGGCACCTCTCTGGGGCCAACGTCCTGACTTTC.

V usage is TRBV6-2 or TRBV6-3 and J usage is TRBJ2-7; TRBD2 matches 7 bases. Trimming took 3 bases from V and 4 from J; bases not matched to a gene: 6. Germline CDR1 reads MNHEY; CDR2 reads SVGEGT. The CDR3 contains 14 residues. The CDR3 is CASSYSAGEYEQYF. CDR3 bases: TGTGCCAGCAGTTATTCCGCGGGGGAATACGAGCAGTACTTC.

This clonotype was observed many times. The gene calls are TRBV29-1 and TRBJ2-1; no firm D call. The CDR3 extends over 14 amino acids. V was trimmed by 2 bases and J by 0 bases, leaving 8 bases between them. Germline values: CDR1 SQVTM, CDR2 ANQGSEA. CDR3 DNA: TGCAGCGTTGAAAAACAGCTCTCCTACAATGAGCAGTTCTTC. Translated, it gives CSVEKQLSYNEQFF.

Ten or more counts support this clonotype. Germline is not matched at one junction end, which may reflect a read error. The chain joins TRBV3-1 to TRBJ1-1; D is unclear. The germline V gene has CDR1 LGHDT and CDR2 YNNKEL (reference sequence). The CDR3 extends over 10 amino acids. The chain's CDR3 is CASSQEYCLF. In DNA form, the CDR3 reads TGTGCCAGCAGCCAAGAATACTGCCTATTT.

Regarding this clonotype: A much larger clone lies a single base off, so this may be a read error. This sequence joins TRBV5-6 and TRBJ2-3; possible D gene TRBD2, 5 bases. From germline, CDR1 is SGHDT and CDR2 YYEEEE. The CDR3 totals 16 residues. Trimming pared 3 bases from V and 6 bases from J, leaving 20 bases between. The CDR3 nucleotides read TGTGCCAGCAGCTCCGGTGCGGGTCCGGGGTTTGATACGCAGTATTTT. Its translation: CASSSGAGPGFDTQYF.

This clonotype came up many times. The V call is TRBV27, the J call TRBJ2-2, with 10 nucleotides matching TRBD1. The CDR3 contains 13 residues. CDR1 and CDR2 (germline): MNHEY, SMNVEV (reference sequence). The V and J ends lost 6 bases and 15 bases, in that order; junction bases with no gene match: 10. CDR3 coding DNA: TGTGCCAGCAGAGGATGGGGACAGGGGAAGGTGTTTTTT. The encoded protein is CASRGWGQGKVFF.

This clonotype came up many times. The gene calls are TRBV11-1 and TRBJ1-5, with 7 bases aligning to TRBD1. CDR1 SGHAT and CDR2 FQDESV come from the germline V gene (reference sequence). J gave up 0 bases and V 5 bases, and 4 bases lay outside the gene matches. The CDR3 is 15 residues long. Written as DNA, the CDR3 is TGTGCCAGCAGCCTCGGGACAGATAGCAATCAGCCCCAGCATTTT. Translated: CASSLGTDSNQPQHF.

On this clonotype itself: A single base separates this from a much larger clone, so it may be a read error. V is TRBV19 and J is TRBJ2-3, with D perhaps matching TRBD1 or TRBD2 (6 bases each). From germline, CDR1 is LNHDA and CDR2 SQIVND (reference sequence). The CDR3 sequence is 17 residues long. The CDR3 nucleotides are TGTGACAGTAGTCAACGCCTCGAGGGGGGCCCAGAGTATACGCAGTATTTT. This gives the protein CDSSQRLEGGPEYTQYF.

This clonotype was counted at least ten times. The CDR3 spells CASSPQGLGADEQYF. CDR3 in DNA: TGTGCCAGCTCACCACAGGGACTAGGGGCGGACGAGCAGTACTTC. The rearrangement uses TRBV18 and TRBJ2-7; 8 bases align to TRBD2. With 1 base clipped from V and 5 bases from J, the junction kept 7 bases outside the gene matches. From germline, CDR1 is KGHSH and CDR2 LQKENI. The CDR3 length is 15 residues. The full variable domain, in which reference TRBV18 and TRBJ2-7 provide the parts outside the CDR3, is NAGVMQNPRHLVRRRGQEARLRCSPMKGHSHVYWYRQLPEEGLKFMVYLQKENIIDESGMPKERFSAEFPKEGPSILRIQQVVRGDSAAYFCASSPQGLGADEQYFGPGTRLTVT.

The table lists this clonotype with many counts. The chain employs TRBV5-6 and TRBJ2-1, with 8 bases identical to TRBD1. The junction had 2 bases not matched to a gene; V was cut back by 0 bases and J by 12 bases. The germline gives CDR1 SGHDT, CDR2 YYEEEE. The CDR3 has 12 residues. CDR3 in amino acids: CASSLVGTGQFF. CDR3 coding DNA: TGTGCCAGCAGCTTGGTGGGGACAGGGCAGTTCTTC.

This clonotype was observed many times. CDR3 sequence (DNA): TGTGCCAGCAGCGTCGGAACTTGGAACACTGAAGCTTTCTTT. As protein: CASSVGTWNTEAFF. The chain recombines TRBV9 with TRBJ1-1, with D uncertain. Trimming pared 2 bases from V and 1 base from J, leaving 9 bases between. The CDR3 runs to 14 residues. Per the germline V gene, CDR1 is SGDLS and CDR2 is YYNGEE.